This TCR beta chain was found in a study of cytotoxic CD8 clonotypes in ibrutinib-treated CLL. In regard to this clone: Its matching antigen is unknown.

Regarding the study as a whole: Baseline-level clonality went beyond age-matched healthy donors and moved in step with circulating CD8+ T-cell counts. Clonality was elevated at ibrutinib response and had returned toward baseline at progression.

CDR1 is SNHLY and CDR2 is FYNNEI in the germline V gene. This CDR3 has 14 amino acids. V shed 4 bases, J shed 4 bases, and the junction held 4 bases outside the gene matches. Sequenced by immunoSEQ multiplex PCR; TCRdb stores in-frame clones only, minus some. The sample includes roughly 110,000 clones, approximately 56% of them seen just once. The chain couples TRBV2 to TRBJ1-2; 9 positions match TRBD1. The receptor's source is a human donor with chronic lymphocytic leukemia. Source: PBMCs, taken after 24 months of ibrutinib treatment. In DNA form, the CDR3 reads TGTGCCAGCAGTGCGGAGACAGGGGGCTATGGCTACACCTTC. Residues: CASSAETGGYGYTF.